These 30 T cell receptor beta chains originate from one sample sequenced in a study of shared clonotypes between healthy human individuals (dated by TCRdb to 2019 to 2021). Library preparation employed the immunoSEQ multiplex PCR assay. The immuneACCESS repertoire file appears here via TCRdb, limited to in-frame rearrangements. These files lack a portion of the clones; in checked studies, under half of the deficit traces to unresolved V genes, and the cause of the others is not known. Within this sample are more than 200,000 clones, with approximately 65% of them counted one time only. The ten largest clones capture roughly 11% of the sample. Source material: memory CD4+ T cells sorted from blood. The sample's cell subset or site, from its label and the paper: CD45RA-negative fraction. These receptors were collected from a man under 40 in good health.

This clone occurred a few times. The chain combines TRBV7-2 with TRBJ1-1; D call uncertain. This CDR3 is 14 amino acids long. The germline V and J ends were trimmed by 6 bases and 1 base, with 12 bases remaining between them. Per the germline V gene, CDR1 is SGHTA and CDR2 is FQGNSA. The DNA of the CDR3 is TGTGCCAGCAGTAGTACCTACGCGAACACTGAAGCTTTCTTT. Residues: CASSSTYANTEAFF.

This chain links TRBV11-2 with TRBJ2-3; D remains ambiguous. The germline V gene has CDR1 SGHAT and CDR2 FQNNGV. V was clipped by 1 base and J by 0 bases, with 11 bases between them. This CDR3 is built from 16 residues. CDR3 sequence reads: CASSLVPFLSTDTQYF. The CDR3 nucleotides read TGTGCCAGCAGCTTAGTACCCTTCCTTAGCACAGATACGCAGTATTTT.

This sequence joins TRBV7-6 and TRBJ2-6; no clear D. This CDR3 has 18 amino acids. Germline CDR1 and CDR2: SGHVS and FNYEAQ. V was pared by 3 bases and J by 0 bases, with 15 bases between. CDR3 region: CASSFGVGPFSGANVLTF. The CDR3, as DNA: TGTGCCAGCAGCTTTGGGGTAGGTCCATTCTCTGGGGCCAACGTCCTGACTTTC.

Only a few counts were recorded for this clone. This chain uses TRBV27 with TRBJ2-1; 11 nucleotides align to TRBD1. With V trimmed by 0 bases and J by 3 bases, 13 bases remained unmatched. Germline-derived CDR1 and CDR2 are MNHEY and SMNVEV (reference sequence). CDR3 size: 20 residues. CDR3 nucleotides: TGTGCCAGCAGTTTATCCCCGGGACAGGGGGGAGCGGGAGGCTACAATGAGCAGTTCTTC. Its translation is CASSLSPGQGGAGGYNEQFF.

This sequence joins TRBV28 and TRBJ2-7; D unclear. Trimming took off 3 bases at V and 5 bases at J, with 14 bases between the two ends. Germline CDR1 and CDR2: MDHEN and SYDVKM. This CDR3 spans 14 amino acids. Written as DNA, the CDR3 is TGTGCCAGCAGTTTTGACCAGGCTGTTCACGAGCAGTACTTC. This translates into CASSFDQAVHEQYF.

The gene calls are TRBV28 and TRBJ2-3; D not resolved. The V end was cut by 3 bases, the J end by 2 bases, with 9 bases between. Germline V gives CDR1 MDHEN, CDR2 SYDVKM. CDR3 length: 14 amino acids. The CDR3 sequence: CASSFGLITDTQYF. CDR3 DNA: TGTGCCAGCAGTTTCGGGCTCATCACAGATACGCAGTATTTT.

This clone was observed a handful of times. V is TRBV19 and J is TRBJ2-7; D is unclear. The CDR3 is made up of 10 amino acids. CDR1 is LNHDA, CDR2 SQIVND, per germline (reference sequence). Between the trimmed V and J ends, which lost 5 bases and 4 bases, there was a span of 3 bases. The CDR3 nucleotides are TGTGCCAGTAGTCGTTACGAGCAGTACTTC. Protein sequence: CASSRYEQYF.

The V call is TRBV7-2, the J call TRBJ2-7; TRBD1 is a possible D gene (5 bases). V was shortened by 5 bases and J by 6 bases, with 14 bases between the two germline ends. Germline CDR1 reads SGHTA; CDR2 reads FQGNSA. The CDR3 runs 13 residues. CDR3 protein: CASSPVAGREQYF. CDR3 in DNA: TGTGCCAGCAGCCCGGTAGCAGGGCGCGAGCAGTACTTC.

The rearrangement links TRBV30 to TRBJ1-1, with a possible D match to TRBD1 (6 bases). Germline CDR1 reads GTSNPN; CDR2 reads SVGIG (reference sequence). The CDR3 is 10 residues long. The ends were cut back, 3 bases at V and 11 bases at J, with 10 bases in the middle. The CDR3 nucleotides read TGTGCCTGGAGCAGGGGTGAGGCTTTCTTT. Translating gives CAWSRGEAFF.

This clone was observed at least ten times. The chain combines TRBV18 with TRBJ1-1; 7 nucleotides match TRBD1. This CDR3 region has 15 residues. With 4 bases clipped from V and 5 bases from J, the junction kept 10 bases outside the gene matches. CDR1 is KGHSH and CDR2 is LQKENI in the germline V gene. CDR3: CASSLATGPRTEAFF. Here the CDR3 DNA reads TGTGCCAGCTCACTAGCGACAGGGCCGAGGACTGAAGCTTTCTTT.

This clone showed up many times. Other DNA sequences in the same sample also yield this CDR3. The chain joins TRBV29-1 to TRBJ2-1; possibly TRBD1 for D (6 bases). The CDR3 is 11 residues long. Germline assignment: CDR1 SQVTM and CDR2 ANQGSEA. Trimming left V 6 bases short and J 12 bases short, with 15 bases between. The CDR3 DNA sequence: TGCAGCGTCACCACAGGGTTGGCGCAGTTCTTC. Translated: CSVTTGLAQFF.

This clone appeared a few times. The chain uses TRBV7-8 and TRBJ2-1, with TRBD2 identical over 11 bases. V was pared by 4 bases and J by 4 bases, with 15 bases of the junction left unmatched. The CDR3 is 19 amino acids. Looked up from germline, CDR1 is SGHVS and CDR2 is FQNEAQ. CDR3 coding DNA: TGTGCCAGCAGCTCCCCGGTTAGCGGGAGGGCTAGTAAATACAATGAGCAGTTCTTC. Translated: CASSSPVSGRASKYNEQFF.

The chain joins TRBV18 to TRBJ2-2; D possibly matches TRBD1 or TRBD2 (5 bases each). The CDR3 is 17 amino acids. Germline CDR1 is KGHSH and CDR2 is LQKENI. V lost 3 bases to trimming and J lost 0 bases, with 14 bases between them. This chain's CDR3 is CASSPQRGSSNTGELFF. The DNA for the CDR3 is TGTGCCAGCTCACCCCAACGGGGCAGCTCGAACACCGGGGAGCTGTTTTTT.

This clone showed up just a few times. V gene TRBV9 combines with J gene TRBJ2-5, with TRBD2 identical over 8 bases. The CDR3 is 14 residues long. CDR1 is SGDLS, CDR2 YYNGEE, per germline. With V trimmed by 2 bases and J by 5 bases, 5 bases remained unmatched. CDR3 protein: CASSVQRGQETQYF. As DNA, the CDR3 is TGTGCCAGCAGCGTCCAGCGGGGGCAGGAGACCCAGTACTTC.

The genes are TRBV7-9 and TRBJ2-7, with TRBD2 matching 7 bases. With 8 bases clipped from V and 3 bases from J, the junction kept 10 bases outside the gene matches. The CDR3 covers 14 residues. CDR1 is SEHNR and CDR2 is FQNEAQ in the germline V gene (reference sequence). The CDR3 nucleotides read TGTGCCAGCCTCGGGGCGGGAGTTAACTACGAGCAGTACTTC. Translation gives CASLGAGVNYEQYF.

About this clone: Mismatch with germline at one junction end may stem from a read error. The chain is built from TRBV5-4 and TRBJ2-6; 13 bases are a match to TRBD2. This CDR3 contains 18 residues. CDR1 is SGHNT and CDR2 is YYREEE in the germline V gene (reference sequence). The CDR3 reads CASSTRLAGGSRANVLTF. The CDR3 nucleotides read TGTGCCAGCAGCACGAGACTAGCGGGGGGCTCTCGGGCCAACGTCCTGACTTTC.

On this clone itself: A junction end diverges from the germline sequence, so it may reflect a read error. The chain combines TRBV5-4 with TRBJ2-7; 13 bases are shared with TRBD2. The CDR3 totals 18 residues. Germline CDR1 is SGHNT and CDR2 is YYREEE (reference sequence). The DNA for the CDR3 is TGCGCCAGCAGCCAAGTTACAATCCCGGGACTAGCGGGAAGGGAGCAGTACTTC. It specifies CASSQVTIPGLAGREQYF. The full variable domain, its missing parts supplied by reference TRBV5-4 and TRBJ2-7, is ETGVTQSPTHLIKTRGQQVTLRCSSQSGHNTVSWYQQALGQGPQFIFQYYREEENGRGNFPPRFSGLQFPNYSSELNVNALELDDSALYLCASSQVTIPGLAGREQYFGPGTRLTVT.

Notes on this clone: One end of the junction fails to match germline, which may point to a read error. Distinct nucleotide sequences in the sample also encode this CDR3. V usage is TRBV5-1 and J usage is TRBJ1-3; tentative D call: TRBD1 (6 bases). Germline CDR1 is SGHRS and CDR2 is YFSETQ. The CDR3 runs 18 residues. The CDR3 DNA is TGCGCCAGTAGCTTGGGGCGGCAGGGGAAGAGCTCTGGAAACACCATATATTTT. This codes for CASSLGRQGKSSGNTIYF.

This clone was detected only a few times. The V gene is TRBV6-1, the J gene TRBJ1-1; unclear D gene. The length of the CDR3 is 14 residues. Germline V lookup: CDR1 MNHNS, CDR2 SASEGT. V lost 0 bases to trimming and J lost 1 base, with 6 bases between them. This chain's CDR3 is CASSEAVGNTEAFF. The CDR3 nucleotides read TGTGCCAGCAGTGAAGCCGTCGGGAACACTGAAGCTTTCTTT.

The chain is built from TRBV6-1 and TRBJ1-2; no clear D gene. The CDR3 runs to 12 residues. The germline V gene has CDR1 MNHNS and CDR2 SASEGT. V was clipped by 5 bases and J by 4 bases, with 8 bases between them. The CDR3 DNA reads as TGTGCCAGCAGTCGGACGGTCTATGGCTACACCTTC. Residues: CASSRTVYGYTF.

The chain couples TRBV27 to TRBJ2-1, with D unclear. This CDR3 is 16 amino acids long. Trimming removed 6 bases from V and 0 bases from J, with 15 bases in between. Germline CDR1 and CDR2: MNHEY and SMNVEV (reference sequence). Here the CDR3 reads CASSPTRMHSYNEQFF. CDR3 DNA: TGTGCCAGCAGCCCGACTCGAATGCACTCCTACAATGAGCAGTTCTTC.

This clone was seen once. V and J are TRBV16 and TRBJ2-3; maybe TRBD1 (5 bases). This CDR3 has 16 residues. Trimming pared 0 bases from V and 1 base from J, leaving 11 bases between. Germline CDR1 reads KGHSY; CDR2 reads FQNENV. The DNA for the CDR3 is TGTGCCAGCAGCCAATCGATGGCCAGGGGCACAGATACGCAGTATTTT. It codes for CASSQSMARGTDTQYF. Filled out from reference TRBV16 and TRBJ2-3, the complete variable domain reads GEEVAQTPKHLVRGEGQKAKLYCAPIKGHSYVFWYQQVLKNEFKFLISFQNENVFDETGMPKERFSAKCLPNSPCSLEIQATKLEDSAVYFCASSQSMARGTDTQYFGPGTRLTVL.

This clone was detected only once. V usage is TRBV2 and J usage is TRBJ2-7; 7 bases fit TRBD2. Germline loops: CDR1 SNHLY, CDR2 FYNNEI. V lost 6 bases and J lost 2; bases outside the gene matches: 13. This CDR3 has 16 residues. The CDR3 DNA is TGTGCCAGCAGGAAGCGGTGGGTAGCGGGTGCCTACGAGCAGTACTTC. Its protein product is CASRKRWVAGAYEQYF. The full variable domain, completed using reference TRBV2 and TRBJ2-7, is EPEVTQTPSHQVTQMGQEVILRCVPISNHLYFYWYRQILGQKVEFLVSFYNNEISEKSEIFDDQFSVERPDGSNFTLKIRSTKLEDSAMYFCASRKRWVAGAYEQYFGPGTRLTVT.

This clone was observed at least ten times. This sequence joins TRBV2 and TRBJ2-5, with no clear D. The CDR3 has 10 amino acids. V was clipped by 5 bases and J by 5 bases, with 3 bases between them. CDR1 is SNHLY, CDR2 FYNNEI, per germline. For the CDR3, the DNA is TGTGCCAGCAGTTACGAGACCCAGTACTTC. Translation: CASSYETQYF.

The chain employs TRBV4-3 and TRBJ2-5; the D gene is possibly TRBD2 (5 bases). Germline assignment: CDR1 LGHNA and CDR2 YSLEER. The CDR3 loop spans 15 amino acids. Trimming took off 3 bases at V and 5 bases at J, with 16 bases between the two ends. The CDR3 is CASSQTMGPGETQYF. CDR3 nucleotide sequence: TGCGCCAGCAGCCAGACCATGGGTCCGGGGGAGACCCAGTACTTC.

This clone was found once. The chain joins TRBV5-4 to TRBJ2-1; a possible D gene is TRBD1 (6 bases). The germline V gene encodes CDR1 SGHNT and CDR2 YYREEE (reference sequence). CDR3 length: 15 residues. The V end was cut by 4 bases, the J end by 5 bases, with 16 bases between. The CDR3 DNA sequence: TGTGCCAGCAGCCCAACAGGGCCGCTTGACAATGAGCAGTTCTTC. Translation: CASSPTGPLDNEQFF.

The chain employs TRBV7-3 and TRBJ2-1; 12 positions match TRBD2. Germline V gene lookup returns CDR1 SGHTA and CDR2 FQGTGA. The CDR3 consists of 17 residues. The V segment lost 2 bases and the J segment 7 bases; nucleotides outside the gene matches: 9. The DNA for the CDR3 is TGTGCCAGCAGCTTATCCCCAGAGACTAGCGGGAGAAATGAGCAGTTCTTC. It yields the protein CASSLSPETSGRNEQFF.

To note about this clone: Other DNA sequences in this specimen translate into the identical CDR3. V and J are TRBV6-1 and TRBJ2-1; tentative D call: TRBD1 (5 bases). Trimming took off 1 base at V and 8 bases at J, with 6 bases between the two ends. CDR3 length equals 12 residues. Germline assignment: CDR1 MNHNS and CDR2 SASEGT. CDR3 in DNA: TGTGCCAGCAGTGAAGAGGGGTATGAGCAGTTCTTC. It specifies CASSEEGYEQFF.

V usage is TRBV5-1 and J usage is TRBJ2-1, with D tentatively TRBD1 (6 bases). The CDR3 is 15 amino acids. Germline V lookup: CDR1 SGHRS, CDR2 YFSETQ. V shed 0 bases and J shed 6 bases, with 13 bases lying between them. The CDR3 reads CASSLAPGHVNEQFF. For the CDR3, the DNA is TGCGCCAGCAGCTTGGCCCCGGGACATGTCAATGAGCAGTTCTTC.

The chain is built from TRBV5-4 and TRBJ2-1; TRBD2 aligns across 12 bases. Germline assignment: CDR1 SGHNT and CDR2 YYREEE (reference sequence). The CDR3 contains 15 residues. The ends lost 4 bases at V and 7 bases at J; junction bases unmatched: 6. Here the CDR3 reads CASSPRTSGINEQFF. CDR3 nucleotides: TGTGCCAGCAGCCCACGGACTAGCGGGATTAATGAGCAGTTCTTC.